One and the same sample provided the 20 T cell receptor beta chains below, sequenced in a study of cytomegalovirus exposure and HLA in healthy donors. Use of 60 Vbeta and 13 Jbeta primers characterized the PCR. Sequenced by immunoSEQ multiplex PCR; TCRdb stores in-frame clones only, minus some. The repertoire consists of 130,000 or so clones, with around 77% occurring once and the leading ten covering about 5.3%. Sequencing used PBMCs. These receptors all stem from a man aged 25 to 45 in good health and CMV-seronegative.

V and J are TRBV5-4 and TRBJ1-1, with 11 bases identical to TRBD1. This CDR3 contains 15 residues. Germline lookup yields CDR1 SGHNT and CDR2 YYREEE (reference sequence). With 5 bases clipped from V and 5 bases from J, the junction kept 8 bases outside the gene matches. For the CDR3, the DNA is TGTGCCAGCAGTTCCGGGGGACAGGGGGGGACTGAAGCTTTCTTT. It encodes CASSSGGQGGTEAFF.

The chain has TRBV18 and TRBJ1-1, with TRBD1 matching over 12 bases. From germline, CDR1 is KGHSH and CDR2 LQKENI. With 6 bases clipped from V and 3 bases from J, the junction kept 11 bases outside the gene matches. The CDR3 covers 17 residues. CDR3 residues: CASSTPGQGARDTEAFF. In DNA form, the CDR3 reads TGTGCCAGCTCTACACCGGGACAGGGGGCGCGTGACACTGAAGCTTTCTTT.

This clone was seen just once. The CDR3 sequence: CASSDVGTENQPQHF. CDR3 DNA sequence: TGTGCCAGCAGTGACGTGGGGACTGAGAATCAGCCCCAGCATTTT. The rearrangement uses TRBV2 and TRBJ1-5; weak D call: TRBD1 (5 bases). V was clipped by 3 bases and J by 4 bases, with 13 bases between them. Looked up from germline, CDR1 is SNHLY and CDR2 is FYNNEI. The CDR3 extends over 15 amino acids.

This chain connects TRBV7-6 to TRBJ1-1; D might be TRBD1 (6 bases). Deletions cut 3 bases from V and 2 bases from J, with 13 bases between. Germline V gives CDR1 SGHVS, CDR2 FNYEAQ. This CDR3 is built from 15 residues. The CDR3 sequence: CASSLAQGHNTEAFF. CDR3 coding DNA: TGTGCCAGCAGCTTGGCTCAGGGACACAACACTGAAGCTTTCTTT.

The CDR3 DNA is TGTGCCAGCAGGCCGACAGGGGGCAACGAGCAGTACTTC. This gives the protein CASRPTGGNEQYF. The chain couples TRBV7-6 to TRBJ2-7; TRBD1 matches 10 bases. The CDR3 is 13 amino acids. Trimming removed 6 bases from V and 5 bases from J; junction bases left unmatched: 4. CDR1 is SGHVS, CDR2 FNYEAQ, per germline.

This clone has more than one count but fewer than ten. The V call is TRBV19, the J call TRBJ2-1; 7 bases match TRBD1. V lost 7 bases, J lost 6 bases, and 9 bases stayed unmatched. Germline CDR1 LNHDA, CDR2 SQIVND (reference sequence). This CDR3 has 14 amino acids. In DNA form, the CDR3 reads TGTGCCAGTACCGGGACAGATCGTTCCAATGAGCAGTTCTTC. It is translated as CASTGTDRSNEQFF.

This chain links TRBV13 with TRBJ1-2; 11 nucleotides align to TRBD1. CDR3 length equals 15 residues. Losses at the gene ends were 4 bases for V and 6 bases for J; bases not matched to a gene: 7. From germline, CDR1 is PRHDT and CDR2 FYEKMQ (reference sequence). CDR3: CASSSGDRGMDGYTF. The CDR3 nucleotides read TGTGCCAGCAGCTCAGGGGACAGGGGGATGGATGGCTACACCTTC.

CDR3 amino acids: CATSRDGGQSNQPQHF. DNA of the CDR3: TGTGCCACCAGCAGAGATGGAGGACAGAGCAATCAGCCCCAGCATTTT. V usage is TRBV15 and J usage is TRBJ1-5; weak D call: TRBD1 (6 bases). CDR3 length: 16 amino acids. From germline, CDR1 is LNHNV and CDR2 YYDKDF (reference sequence). V lost 0 bases and J 1 base, leaving 10 bases between the germline ends.

V and J are TRBV7-5 and TRBJ1-5; the listed D gene, TRBD1, was not tested against the DNA. TRBV7-5 is a known pseudogene. This CDR3 spans 13 amino acids. The CDR3 DNA is TGTGCCAGAAGCGACAGGGGCAATCAGCCCCAGCATTTT. This sequence encodes CARSDRGNQPQHF.

V gene TRBV7-2 combines with J gene TRBJ1-4, with a weak D call TRBD1 (6 bases). V lost 4 bases and J lost 5, with 11 bases in between. Germline CDR1 and CDR2: SGHTA and FQGNSA. The CDR3 is 14 residues long. The CDR3 protein is CASSYDRTNEKLFF. The CDR3 DNA follows: TGTGCCAGCAGCTATGACAGGACCAATGAAAAACTGTTTTTT.

The chain links TRBV29-1 to TRBJ2-1; 11 positions match TRBD2. CDR3 length: 15 amino acids. Germline CDR1 SQVTM, CDR2 ANQGSEA. J gave up 2 bases and V 3 bases, and 3 bases lay outside the gene matches. In DNA, the CDR3 is TGCAGCGTTGAGGAACTAGCGGGGGCCTACAATGAGCAGTTCTTC. Translating gives CSVEELAGAYNEQFF.

This chain links TRBV19 with TRBJ1-3; D possibly corresponds to TRBD1 (5 bases). In germline, CDR1 is LNHDA, CDR2 SQIVND (reference sequence). V lost 3 bases and J lost 1, with 10 bases in between. The CDR3 loop spans 15 amino acids. The CDR3: CASSIRQHSGNTIYF. Here the CDR3 DNA reads TGTGCCAGTAGTATTCGACAGCATTCTGGAAACACCATATATTTT.

The chain joins TRBV5-8 to TRBJ2-1; TRBD1 matches 9 bases. CDR3 length: 16 amino acids. CDR1 is SGHTS and CDR2 is YDEGEE in the germline V gene. The junction had 9 bases not matched to a gene; V was cut back by 1 base and J by 7 bases. CDR3 amino acids: CASSLWTGDLRNEQFF. The CDR3 DNA reads as TGTGCCAGCAGCTTGTGGACAGGGGATCTCCGGAATGAGCAGTTCTTC.

The chain joins TRBV30 to TRBJ2-7; 8 bases map to TRBD1. Germline lookup yields CDR1 GTSNPN and CDR2 SVGIG (reference sequence). There are 13 residues in the CDR3. V lost 5 bases to trimming and J lost 1 base; unmatched junction nucleotides: 4. In DNA, the CDR3 is TGTGCCTGGGGGGGGACAGGTTCCTACGAGCAGTACTTC. As protein: CAWGGTGSYEQYF. Drawing the rest from reference TRBV30 and TRBJ2-7, the complete variable domain is SQTIHQWPATLVQPVGSPLSLECTVEGTSNPNLYWYRQAAGRGLQLLFYSVGIGQISSEVPQNLSASRPQDRQFILSSKKLLLSDSGFYLCAWGGTGSYEQYFGPGTRLTVT.

The genes are TRBV9 and TRBJ2-1; tentative D call: TRBD1 (5 bases). V dropped 4 bases and J dropped 4 bases, with 15 bases sitting between them. The CDR3 runs 15 residues. CDR1 is SGDLS, CDR2 YYNGEE, per germline. The CDR3 reads CASSRNPRQYNEQFF. The CDR3 coding sequence is TGTGCCAGCAGCCGAAACCCACGACAGTACAATGAGCAGTTCTTC.

CDR3 bases: TGTGCCAGCAGCCAACAGGGATACAATGAGCAGTTCTTC. Residues: CASSQQGYNEQFF. The chain employs TRBV7-6 and TRBJ2-1, with TRBD1 as a possible D gene (6 bases). The germline V gene has CDR1 SGHVS and CDR2 FNYEAQ. Trimming stripped 5 bases from V and 4 bases from J, with 9 bases between. The CDR3 runs 13 residues.

The chain joins TRBV5-4 to TRBJ2-5; the D is unclear. The CDR3 consists of 13 residues. V lost 2 bases to trimming and J lost 2 bases, with 7 bases between them. The V gene's germline CDR1 is SGHNT and CDR2 YYREEE (reference sequence). The CDR3 sequence: CASSFTVQETQYF. In DNA, the CDR3 is TGTGCCAGCAGCTTTACGGTACAAGAGACCCAGTACTTC.

This sequence joins TRBV19 and TRBJ1-5, with TRBD1 matching over 7 bases. V was pared by 2 bases and J by 6 bases, with 4 bases of the junction left unmatched. Germline V gene data show CDR1 as LNHDA and CDR2 as SQIVND (reference sequence). The CDR3 has 14 amino acids. CDR3 sequence: CASSIRQGAQPQHF. As DNA, the CDR3 is TGTGCCAGTAGTATACGACAGGGAGCTCAGCCCCAGCATTTT.

V and J are TRBV7-2 and TRBJ1-6, with D perhaps matching TRBD1 (6 bases). The CDR3 length is 14 residues. Germline assignment: CDR1 SGHTA and CDR2 FQGNSA. V was pared by 5 bases and J by 6 bases, with 11 bases between. CDR3 sequence (DNA): TGTGCCAGCAGCCCCAGGGGACGTAATTCACCCCTCCACTTT. This sequence encodes CASSPRGRNSPLHF.

This chain connects TRBV2 to TRBJ1-2; the D is unclear. This CDR3 is 13 amino acids long. V was clipped by 6 bases and J by 6 bases, with 14 bases between them. Looked up from germline, CDR1 is SNHLY and CDR2 is FYNNEI. This CDR3 reads CASRERRQDGYTF. The CDR3 coding sequence is TGTGCCAGCAGAGAACGGAGGCAGGATGGCTACACCTTC.